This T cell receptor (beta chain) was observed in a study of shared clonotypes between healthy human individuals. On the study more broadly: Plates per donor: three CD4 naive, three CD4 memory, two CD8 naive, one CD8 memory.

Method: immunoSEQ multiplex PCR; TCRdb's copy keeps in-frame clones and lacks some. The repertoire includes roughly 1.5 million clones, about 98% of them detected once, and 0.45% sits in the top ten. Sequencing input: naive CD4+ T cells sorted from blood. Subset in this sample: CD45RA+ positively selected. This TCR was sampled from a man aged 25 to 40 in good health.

CDR3 coding DNA: TGTGCCAGCAGCCCTGGACAGGGCGATCTCTTCGAGCAGTACTTC. Its translation is CASSPGQGDLFEQYF. The genes are TRBV5-4 and TRBJ2-7; 8 bases map to TRBD1. This CDR3 region has 15 residues. Trimming removed 4 bases from V and 6 bases from J; junction bases left unmatched: 12. CDR1 and CDR2 from the germline V gene are SGHNT and YYREEE (reference sequence).